This TCR beta chain was profiled in a study of blood T cell repertoires in COVID-19. This CDR3 has 14 amino acids. Looked up from germline, CDR1 is MNHEY and CDR2 is SMNVEV (reference sequence). V was clipped by 4 bases and J by 2 bases, with 12 bases between them. Using immunoSEQ multiplex PCR, the repertoire was profiled, and TCRdb retains in-frame clones only, with some absent. This table holds about 170,000 clones, under 90% found once. The sequence was collected from a woman in her 70s with COVID-19, enrolled during active disease. Material: peripheral blood. V and J are TRBV27 and TRBJ2-7; D gene ambiguous. The CDR3 loop reads CASSSNFPPYEQYV. The CDR3 DNA reads as TGTGCCAGCAGTTCTAACTTCCCCCCCTACGAGCAGTACGTC.